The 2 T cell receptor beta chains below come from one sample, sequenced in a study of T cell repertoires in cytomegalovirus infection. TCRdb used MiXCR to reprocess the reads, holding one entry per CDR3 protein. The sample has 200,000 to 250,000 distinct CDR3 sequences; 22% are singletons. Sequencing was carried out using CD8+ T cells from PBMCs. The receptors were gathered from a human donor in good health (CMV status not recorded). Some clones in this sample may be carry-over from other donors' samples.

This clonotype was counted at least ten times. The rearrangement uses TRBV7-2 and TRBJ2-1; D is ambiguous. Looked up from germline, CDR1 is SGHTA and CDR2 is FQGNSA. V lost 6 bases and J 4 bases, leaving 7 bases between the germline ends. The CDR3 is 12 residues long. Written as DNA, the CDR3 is TGTGCCAGCAGTTCCCGGTACAATGAGCAGTTCTTC. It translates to CASSSRYNEQFF.

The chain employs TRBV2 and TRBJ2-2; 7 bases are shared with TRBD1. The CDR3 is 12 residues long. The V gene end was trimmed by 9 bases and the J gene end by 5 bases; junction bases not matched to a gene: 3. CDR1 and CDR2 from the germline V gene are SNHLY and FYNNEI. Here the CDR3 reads CARRTGTGELFF. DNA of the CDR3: TGTGCCAGGAGGACAGGTACCGGGGAGCTGTTTTTT.